Described below is a single TCR beta chain sequence and its context. Its matching antigen is unknown. This sample is drawn from a study of cytomegalovirus exposure and HLA in healthy donors. The CDR3 contains 11 residues. The V gene lost 8 bases and the J gene lost 5 bases, with 8 bases spanning the gap. The germline V gene encodes CDR1 MNHNS and CDR2 SASEGT. Amplification used 60 Vbeta primers and 13 Jbeta primers. Profiled with immunoSEQ multiplex PCR; TCRdb holds only in-frame clones, not every one. The sample holds around 110,000 clones, around 70% seen once. The study, taken as a whole, reports: Links to common viral pathogens appeared, in a later analysis, for several of the most significant clusters. Some segments of the V type, notably TRBV6-2 and TRBV6-3, were excluded as indistinguishable. Within an earlier analysis, most TCR beta V segments proved productive either about 90% or about 30% of the time. Compared with the roughly 700-donor mean, an Asian-associated ancestry cluster reportedly had fewer N-insertions, according to a later analysis.

The source material was PBMCs. The genes are TRBV6-1 and TRBJ2-3; D is possibly TRBD1 (5 bases). The sequence was collected from a woman between 18 and 30 years old in good health and CMV-seronegative. For the CDR3, the DNA is TGTGCCAGCTCTGACAGAGATACGCAGTATTTT. The encoded protein is CASSDRDTQYF.